This note documents a single T cell receptor (beta chain) sequence. The method was immunoSEQ multiplex PCR; TCRdb's version includes in-frame clones alone and lacks a portion of them. The data show some 48,000 clones, with 95% to 97% seen just once and 0.39% held by the top ten. The record originates from a study of technical replicates of blood from a few donors. The sequence was collected from a human donor in good health. The sequenced sample was T cells isolated from PBMCs.

This chain's CDR3 is CASSLSPGQGIFQPQHF. DNA of the CDR3: TGTGCCAGCAGTCTTAGTCCGGGACAGGGGATTTTTCAGCCCCAGCATTTT. The gene calls are TRBV27 and TRBJ1-5, with TRBD1 matching 10 bases. CDR3 size: 17 residues. The trim removed 5 bases at V and 6 bases at J, leaving 13 bases unmatched. CDR1 and CDR2 from the germline V gene are MNHEY and SMNVEV (reference sequence).